The clone carrying this T cell receptor (beta chain) was counted a few times. The antigen is undetermined. These data are taken from a study of cytomegalovirus exposure and HLA in healthy donors. Study-level results: Some segments of the V type, notably TRBV6-2 and TRBV6-3, were excluded as indistinguishable. According to an earlier analysis, most TCR beta V segments yielded productive rearrangements about 87% or about 30% of the time. Most TCR sequences were rare, but some public TCRs occurred in many donors. In a later analysis, a genetic analysis reported fewer productive-TCR N-insertions in an Asian-associated ancestry cluster than the cohort average.

V was clipped by 6 bases and J by 4 bases; unmatched bases: 7. CDR3 length: 14 amino acids. Germline loops: CDR1 SGHTA, CDR2 FQGNSA. Primers: 60 Vbeta forward and 13 Jbeta reverse. This table comes from immunoSEQ multiplex PCR, and its TCRdb copy is limited to in-frame clones, with some not included. This sample yields around 130,000 clones, of which more than 55% are seen a single time; 6.5% belongs to the top ten. The receptor comes from a woman aged 60 to 75 in good health and CMV-seronegative. J is TRBJ1-1 and V is TRBV7-2; 8 nucleotides match TRBD1. Sequencing was done on a sample of PBMCs. CDR3 coding DNA: TGTGCCAGCAGAAAACAGGGGGGAGGCACTGAAGCTTTCTTT. It codes for CASRKQGGGTEAFF.